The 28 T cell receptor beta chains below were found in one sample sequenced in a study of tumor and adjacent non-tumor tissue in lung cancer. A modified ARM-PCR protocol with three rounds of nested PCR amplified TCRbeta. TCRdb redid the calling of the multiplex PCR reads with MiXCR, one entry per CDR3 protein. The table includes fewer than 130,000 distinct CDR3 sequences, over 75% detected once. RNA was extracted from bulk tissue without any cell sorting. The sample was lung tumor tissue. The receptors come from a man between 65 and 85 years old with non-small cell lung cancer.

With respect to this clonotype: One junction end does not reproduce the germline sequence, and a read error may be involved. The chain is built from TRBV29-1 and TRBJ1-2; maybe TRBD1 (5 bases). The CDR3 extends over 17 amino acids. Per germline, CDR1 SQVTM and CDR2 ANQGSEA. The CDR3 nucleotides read TGTAGTGTTGGAGAGTACGTTCAGGGCCATACTAACTATGCCTACATCTTC. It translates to CSVGEYVQGHTNYAYIF.

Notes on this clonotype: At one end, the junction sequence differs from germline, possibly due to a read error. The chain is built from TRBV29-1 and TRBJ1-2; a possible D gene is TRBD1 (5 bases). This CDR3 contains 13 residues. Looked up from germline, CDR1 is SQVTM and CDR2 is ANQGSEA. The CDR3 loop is CSAMSQANYGYTF. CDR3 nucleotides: TGCAGCGCTATGTCACAGGCTAATTATGGCTACACCTTC.

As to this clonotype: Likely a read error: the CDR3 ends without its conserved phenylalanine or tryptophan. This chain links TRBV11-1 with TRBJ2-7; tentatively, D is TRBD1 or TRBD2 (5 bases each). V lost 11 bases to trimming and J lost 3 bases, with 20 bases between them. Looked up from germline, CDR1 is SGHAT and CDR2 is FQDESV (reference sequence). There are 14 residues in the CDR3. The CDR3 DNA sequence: TGTGCCGGCCAATCTCCGGGGCAGAGCTACGAGCAGTACCTC. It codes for CAGQSPGQSYEQYL.

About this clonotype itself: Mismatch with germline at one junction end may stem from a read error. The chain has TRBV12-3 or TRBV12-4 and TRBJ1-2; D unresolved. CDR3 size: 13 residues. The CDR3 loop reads CANSLSENYGYAF. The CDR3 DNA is TGTGCCAACAGCCTGTCTGAGAACTATGGCTACGCCTTC.

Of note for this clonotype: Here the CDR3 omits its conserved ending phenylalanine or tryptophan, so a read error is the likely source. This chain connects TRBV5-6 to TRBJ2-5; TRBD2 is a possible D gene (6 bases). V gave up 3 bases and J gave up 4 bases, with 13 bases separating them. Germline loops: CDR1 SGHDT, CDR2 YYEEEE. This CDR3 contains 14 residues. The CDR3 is CASSWDFGGETQYL. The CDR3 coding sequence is TGTGCCAGCAGCTGGGATTTCGGGGGAGAGACCCAGTACTTA.

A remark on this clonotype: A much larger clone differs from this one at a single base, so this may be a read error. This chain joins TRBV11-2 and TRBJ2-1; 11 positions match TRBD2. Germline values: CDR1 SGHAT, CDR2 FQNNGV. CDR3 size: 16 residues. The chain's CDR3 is CVSSKTSGSTYNEQFF. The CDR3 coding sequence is TGTGTCAGCAGCAAAACTAGCGGGAGTACCTACAATGAGCAGTTCTTC.

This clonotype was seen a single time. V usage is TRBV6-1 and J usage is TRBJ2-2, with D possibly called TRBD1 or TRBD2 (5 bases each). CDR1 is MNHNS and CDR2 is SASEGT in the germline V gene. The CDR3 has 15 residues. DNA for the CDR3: TGTACCGTGACCACGGGACCGGGCTACTCCGGGGAGCTGTTTTTT. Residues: CTVTTGPGYSGELFF.

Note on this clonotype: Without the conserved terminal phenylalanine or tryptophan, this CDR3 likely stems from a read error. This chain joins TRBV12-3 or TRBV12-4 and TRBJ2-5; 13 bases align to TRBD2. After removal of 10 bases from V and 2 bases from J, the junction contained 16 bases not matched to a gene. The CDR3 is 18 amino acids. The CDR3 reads CANSPRLAGGSEQETQYL. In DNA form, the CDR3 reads TGTGCCAACAGCCCAAGACTAGCGGGAGGATCAGAACAAGAGACCCAGTACTTA.

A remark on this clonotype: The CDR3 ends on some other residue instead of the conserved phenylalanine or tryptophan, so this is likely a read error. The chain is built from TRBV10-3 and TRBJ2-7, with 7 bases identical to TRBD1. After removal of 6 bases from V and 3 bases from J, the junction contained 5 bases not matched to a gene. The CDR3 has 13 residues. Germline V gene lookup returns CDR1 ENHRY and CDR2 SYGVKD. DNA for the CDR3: TGTGCCATCAGGGTGACAGGGTTCTACGAGCAGTACTCA. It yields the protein CAIRVTGFYEQYS.

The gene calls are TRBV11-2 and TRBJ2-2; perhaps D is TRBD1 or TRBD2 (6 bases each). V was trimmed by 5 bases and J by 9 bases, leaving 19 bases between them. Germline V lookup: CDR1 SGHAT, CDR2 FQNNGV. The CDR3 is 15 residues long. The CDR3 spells CASSIHWGADRELFF. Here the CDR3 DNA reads TGTGCCAGCAGCATACATTGGGGGGCTGACAGGGAGCTGTTTTTT.

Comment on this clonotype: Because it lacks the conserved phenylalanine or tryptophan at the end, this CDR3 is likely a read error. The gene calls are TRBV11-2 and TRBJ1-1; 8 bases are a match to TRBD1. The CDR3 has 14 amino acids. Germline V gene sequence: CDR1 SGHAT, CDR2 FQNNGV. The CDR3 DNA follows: TGTGACAGCAGCCACCGGGACAGGAGTACCGAAGCTTTCACT. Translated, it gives CDSSHRDRSTEAFT.

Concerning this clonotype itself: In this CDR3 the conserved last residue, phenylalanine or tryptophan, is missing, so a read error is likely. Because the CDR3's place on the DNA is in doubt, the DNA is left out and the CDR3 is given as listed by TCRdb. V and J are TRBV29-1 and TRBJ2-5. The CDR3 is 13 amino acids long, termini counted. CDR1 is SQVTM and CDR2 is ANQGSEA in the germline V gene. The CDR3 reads CSVADRFQETQYH.

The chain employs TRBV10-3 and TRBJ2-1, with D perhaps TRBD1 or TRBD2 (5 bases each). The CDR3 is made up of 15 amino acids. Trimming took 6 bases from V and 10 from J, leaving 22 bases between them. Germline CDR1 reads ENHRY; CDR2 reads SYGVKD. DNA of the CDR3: TGTGCCATCAGCCAAAAGGGGAGCTCCTACGACGAGCAGTTCTTC. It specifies CAISQKGSSYDEQFF.

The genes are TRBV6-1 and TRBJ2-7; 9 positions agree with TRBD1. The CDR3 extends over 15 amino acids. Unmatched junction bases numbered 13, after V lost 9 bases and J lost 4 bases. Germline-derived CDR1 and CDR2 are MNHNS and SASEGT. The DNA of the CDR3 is TGTGCCAGAAGGGGGGACAGGGCTGTCACATACGAGCAGTACTTC. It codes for CARRGDRAVTYEQYF.

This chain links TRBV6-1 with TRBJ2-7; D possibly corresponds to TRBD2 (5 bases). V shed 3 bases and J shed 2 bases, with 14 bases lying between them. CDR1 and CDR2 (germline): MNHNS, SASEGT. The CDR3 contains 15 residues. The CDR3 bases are TGTGCCAGCAGTGATTTCGGGATAGCGACCTACGAGCAGTACTTC. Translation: CASSDFGIATYEQYF.

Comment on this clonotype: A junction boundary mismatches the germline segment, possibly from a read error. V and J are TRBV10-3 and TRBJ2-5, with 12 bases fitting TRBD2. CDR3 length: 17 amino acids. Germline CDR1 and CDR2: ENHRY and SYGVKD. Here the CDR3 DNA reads TGTGCTATCAGTGTGGGGACTAGCGGGTATTCTTCGGAGACCCAGTACTTC. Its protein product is CAISVGTSGYSSETQYF.

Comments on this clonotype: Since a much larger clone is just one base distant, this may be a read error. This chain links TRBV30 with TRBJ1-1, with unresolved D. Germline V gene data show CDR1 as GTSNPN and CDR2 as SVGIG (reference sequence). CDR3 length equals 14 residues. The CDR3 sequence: CTWSVLNSGTEAFF. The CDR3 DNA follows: TGTACCTGGAGTGTACTAAATTCCGGCACTGAAGCTTTCTTT.

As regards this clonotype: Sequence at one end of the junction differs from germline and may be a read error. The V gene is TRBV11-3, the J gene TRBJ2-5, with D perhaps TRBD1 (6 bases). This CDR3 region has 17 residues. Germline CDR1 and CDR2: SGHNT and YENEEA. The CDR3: CASRLATGLTKQETPYF. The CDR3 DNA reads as TGTGCCAGCCGCTTAGCAACAGGGCTTACCAAGCAAGAGACCCCGTACTTC.

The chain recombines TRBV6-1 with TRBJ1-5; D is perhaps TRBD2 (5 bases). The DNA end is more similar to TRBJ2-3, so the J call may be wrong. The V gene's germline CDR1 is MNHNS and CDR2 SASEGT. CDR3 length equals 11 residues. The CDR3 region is CASIGNGPQYF. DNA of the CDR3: TGTGCCAGCATCGGGAACGGGCCTCAGTATTTT.

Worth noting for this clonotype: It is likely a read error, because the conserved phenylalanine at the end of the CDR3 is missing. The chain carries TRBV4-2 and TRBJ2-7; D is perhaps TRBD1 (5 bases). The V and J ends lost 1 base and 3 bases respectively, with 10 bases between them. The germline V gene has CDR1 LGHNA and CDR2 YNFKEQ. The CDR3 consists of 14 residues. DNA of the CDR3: TGTGCCAGCAGCCAAGGGCAGGGTCTCTACGAGCAGTACTCA. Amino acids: CASSQGQGLYEQYS.

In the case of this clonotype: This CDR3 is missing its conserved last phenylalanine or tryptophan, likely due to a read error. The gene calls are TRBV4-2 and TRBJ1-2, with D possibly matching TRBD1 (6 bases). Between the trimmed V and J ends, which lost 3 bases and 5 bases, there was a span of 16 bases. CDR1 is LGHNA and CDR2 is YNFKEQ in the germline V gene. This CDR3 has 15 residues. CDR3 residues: CASSHDRAGVYGYTL. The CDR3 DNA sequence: TGTGCCAGCAGCCATGATCGGGCAGGGGTGTATGGCTACACCTTA.

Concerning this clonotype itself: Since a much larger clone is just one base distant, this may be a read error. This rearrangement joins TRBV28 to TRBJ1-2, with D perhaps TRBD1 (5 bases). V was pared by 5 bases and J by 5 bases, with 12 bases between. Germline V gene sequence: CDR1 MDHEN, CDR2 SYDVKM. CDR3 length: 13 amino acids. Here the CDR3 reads CASSRLGEYGYTF. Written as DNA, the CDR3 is TGTGCCAGCAGTCGACTGGGGGAGTATGGCTACACCTTC.

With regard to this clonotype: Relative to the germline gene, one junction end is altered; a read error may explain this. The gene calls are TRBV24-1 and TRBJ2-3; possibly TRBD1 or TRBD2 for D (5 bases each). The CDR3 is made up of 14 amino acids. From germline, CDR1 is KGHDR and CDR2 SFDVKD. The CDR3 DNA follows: TGTGCCATCAGTCGGGGCGGCAGCTTAGATACGCAGTGTTTT. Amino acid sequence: CAISRGGSLDTQCF.

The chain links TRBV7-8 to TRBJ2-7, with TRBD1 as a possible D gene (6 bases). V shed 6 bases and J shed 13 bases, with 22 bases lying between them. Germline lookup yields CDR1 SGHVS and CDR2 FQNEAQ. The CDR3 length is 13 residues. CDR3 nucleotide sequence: TGTGCCAGCAGTTTTTACAGGGTTCACGAGTACTACTTC. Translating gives CASSFYRVHEYYF.

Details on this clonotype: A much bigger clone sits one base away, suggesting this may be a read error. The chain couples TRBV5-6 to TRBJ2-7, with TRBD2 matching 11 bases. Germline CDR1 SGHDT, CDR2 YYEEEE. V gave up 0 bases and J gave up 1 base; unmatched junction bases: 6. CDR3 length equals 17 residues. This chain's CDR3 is CASSLDSTSGISYEQYF. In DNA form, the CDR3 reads TGTGCCAGCAGCTTGGATTCGACTAGCGGGATTTCCTACGAGCAGTACTTC.

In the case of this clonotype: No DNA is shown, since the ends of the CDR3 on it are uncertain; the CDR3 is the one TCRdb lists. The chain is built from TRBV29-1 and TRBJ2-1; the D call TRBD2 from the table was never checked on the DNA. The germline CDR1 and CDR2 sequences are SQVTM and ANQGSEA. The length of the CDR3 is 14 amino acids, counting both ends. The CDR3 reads CSAVGSGTDNELFF.

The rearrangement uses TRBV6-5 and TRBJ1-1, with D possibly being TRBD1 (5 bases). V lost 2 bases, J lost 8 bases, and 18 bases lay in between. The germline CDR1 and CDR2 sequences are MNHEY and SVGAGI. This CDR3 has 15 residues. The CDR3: CASSYTRTGTGEAFF. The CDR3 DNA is TGTGCCAGCAGTTACACTCGGACCGGGACGGGCGAAGCTTTCTTT.

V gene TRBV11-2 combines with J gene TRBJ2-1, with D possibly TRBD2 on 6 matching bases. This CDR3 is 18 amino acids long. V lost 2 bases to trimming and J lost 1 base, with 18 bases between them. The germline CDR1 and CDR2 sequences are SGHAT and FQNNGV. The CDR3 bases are TGTGCCAGCAGCTTACATATGTGGGACTGGGCTTCCTACAATGAGCAGTTCTTC. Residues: CASSLHMWDWASYNEQFF. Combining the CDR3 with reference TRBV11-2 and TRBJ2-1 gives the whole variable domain EAGVAQSPRYKIIEKRQSVAFWCNPISGHATLYWYQQILGQGPKLLIQFQNNGVVDDSQLPKDRFSAERLKGVDSTLKIQPAKLEDSAVYLCASSLHMWDWASYNEQFFGPGTRLTVL.